These 25 T cell receptor beta chains came from one sample sequenced in a study of OX40 agonist ivuxolimab in advanced cancers. The protocol was immunoSEQ multiplex PCR, while the TCRdb copy is restricted to in-frame clones and leaves out a portion. Of 50,000 to 65,000 clones listed, 75% to 90% are singletons. Sequenced here: CD4+ or CD8+ T cells sorted from blood, sampled in a trial of the OX40 agonist ivuxolimab. Receptors originate from an adult with an advanced solid tumor such as melanoma, head and neck, liver or kidney cancer.

The chain joins TRBV2 to TRBJ1-6; D is undetermined. This CDR3 contains 12 residues. CDR1 SNHLY and CDR2 FYNNEI come from the germline V gene. Trimming took 4 bases from V and 10 from J, leaving 8 bases between them. For the CDR3, the DNA is TGTGCCAGCAGTGGTGGGGTCTCACCCCTCCACTTT. Translated, it gives CASSGGVSPLHF.

V usage is TRBV5-1 and J usage is TRBJ1-4; D uncertain. The CDR3 loop spans 14 amino acids. V lost 1 base and J lost 6, with 10 bases in between. Germline V CDR1 and CDR2: SGHRS, YFSETQ. CDR3 DNA: TGCGCCAGCAGCTTGATGGTAGCGGATGAAAAACTGTTTTTT. Protein: CASSLMVADEKLFF.

The chain carries TRBV6-5 and TRBJ2-7; a possible D gene is TRBD2 (5 bases). V shed 6 bases and J shed 12 bases, with 12 bases lying between them. The CDR3 consists of 10 residues. Germline-derived CDR1 and CDR2 are MNHEY and SVGAGI. CDR3 sequence reads: CASSGGRRYF. In DNA form, the CDR3 reads TGTGCCAGCAGCGGAGGACGGCGGTACTTC.

V gene TRBV28 combines with J gene TRBJ1-5; D perhaps matches TRBD1 (6 bases). Trimming left V 6 bases short and J 2 bases short, with 17 bases between. CDR3 length equals 16 residues. Germline values: CDR1 MDHEN, CDR2 SYDVKM. In DNA form, the CDR3 reads TGTGCCAGCAGGGGGAAGGGGGGGGATGGCAATCAGCCCCAGCATTTT. Translated: CASRGKGGDGNQPQHF.

This chain uses TRBV7-6 with TRBJ2-2; 9 bases map to TRBD2. Germline values: CDR1 SGHVS, CDR2 FNYEAQ. The CDR3 contains 16 residues. Trimming took 2 bases from V and 2 from J; bases not matched to a gene: 3. The CDR3 is CASSLRAGGNTGELFF. Written as DNA, the CDR3 is TGTGCCAGCAGCTTAAGAGCGGGGGGAAACACCGGGGAGCTGTTTTTT.

Regarding this clone: Because the CDR3 is missing its conserved closing phenylalanine or tryptophan, this is likely a read error. J is TRBJ1-2 and V is TRBV5-1; no firm D call. The V end was cut by 3 bases, the J end by 5 bases, with 8 bases between. Germline V gene lookup returns CDR1 SGHRS and CDR2 YFSETQ. The CDR3 contains 12 residues. DNA for the CDR3: TGCGCCAGCAGCTCGGAACTGTATGGCTACACCCTC. It is translated as CASSSELYGYTL.

This clone came up a few times. This rearrangement joins TRBV2 to TRBJ1-3; 8 nucleotides agree with TRBD1. Germline-derived CDR1 and CDR2 are SNHLY and FYNNEI. V dropped 8 bases and J dropped 3; count of bases not matched to a gene: 9. The CDR3 sequence is 15 residues long. CDR3 DNA: TGTGCCAGCGGATCGGACAGGGTAGTTGGAAACACCATATATTTT. This sequence encodes CASGSDRVVGNTIYF.

This chain joins TRBV6-6 and TRBJ2-1, with D tentatively TRBD1 (5 bases). The CDR3 totals 14 residues. Trimming shortened V by 0 bases and J by 5 bases, and 8 bases separated the two germline ends. Germline values: CDR1 MNHNY, CDR2 SVGAGI (reference sequence). The DNA for the CDR3 is TGTGCCAGCAGTTACTCTCGGACAAACAATGAGCAGTTCTTC. Residues: CASSYSRTNNEQFF.

The chain links TRBV18 to TRBJ1-5; D is ambiguous. This CDR3 has 15 residues. The V gene's germline CDR1 is KGHSH and CDR2 LQKENI. V was shortened by 3 bases and J by 9 bases, with 18 bases between the two germline ends. CDR3 nucleotide sequence: TGTGCCAGCTCACCCCAGAAGGGCTCGGAGTCGCCCCAGCATTTT. This codes for CASSPQKGSESPQHF.

J is TRBJ2-3 and V is TRBV11-2, with 11 bases identical to TRBD1. Per germline, CDR1 SGHAT and CDR2 FQNNGV. This CDR3 is built from 17 residues. J was trimmed by 1 base and V by 4 bases; bases with no gene match: 7. The CDR3 sequence is CASSYSTDRGRTDTQYF. Written as DNA, the CDR3 is TGTGCCAGCAGCTACTCTACGGACAGGGGGCGCACAGATACGCAGTATTTT.

This clone was counted a few times. The genes are TRBV4-2 and TRBJ2-3, with 7 nucleotides matching TRBD2. The CDR3 length is 16 residues. The junction had 5 bases not matched to a gene; V was cut back by 1 base and J by 1 base. Germline V gives CDR1 LGHNA, CDR2 YNFKEQ. CDR3: CASSQVRGVRTDTQYF. The CDR3 region has the DNA TGTGCCAGCAGCCAAGTCCGGGGGGTACGCACAGATACGCAGTATTTT.

The chain couples TRBV11-2 to TRBJ1-1; TRBD1 aligns across 8 bases. CDR3 length equals 15 residues. Trimming at V came to 0 bases and at J to 6 bases, leaving 6 bases not matched to a gene. CDR1 and CDR2 from the germline V gene are SGHAT and FQNNGV. CDR3 in DNA: TGTGCCAGCAGCTTAGACAGGGGGCGCAGCTCTGAAGCTTTCTTT. It is translated as CASSLDRGRSSEAFF. Combining the CDR3 with reference TRBV11-2 and TRBJ1-1 gives the whole variable domain EAGVAQSPRYKIIEKRQSVAFWCNPISGHATLYWYQQILGQGPKLLIQFQNNGVVDDSQLPKDRFSAERLKGVDSTLKIQPAKLEDSAVYLCASSLDRGRSSEAFFGQGTRLTVV.

This rearrangement joins TRBV19 to TRBJ1-3; tentative D call: TRBD1 (6 bases). Germline lookup yields CDR1 LNHDA and CDR2 SQIVND (reference sequence). There are 13 residues in the CDR3. V shed 7 bases and J shed 2 bases, with 9 bases lying between them. In DNA, the CDR3 is TGTGCCAGTAAACCAGGGGCTGGAAACACCATATATTTT. Protein product: CASKPGAGNTIYF. The full variable domain, with the rest looked up from reference TRBV19 and TRBJ1-3, is DGGITQSPKYLFRKEGQNVTLSCEQNLNHDAMYWYRQDPGQGLRLIYYSQIVNDFQKGDIAEGYSVSREKKESFPLTVTSAQKNPTAFYLCASKPGAGNTIYFGEGSWLTVV.

The gene calls are TRBV4-1 and TRBJ2-7; D possibly corresponds to TRBD2 (6 bases). This CDR3 is built from 14 residues. Per the germline V gene, CDR1 is MGHRA and CDR2 is YSYEKL. Trimming shortened V by 4 bases and J by 3 bases, and 13 bases separated the two germline ends. The CDR3 coding sequence is TGCGCCAGCAGCCCACTTCGGGGGATCTACGAGCAGTACTTC. Translation: CASSPLRGIYEQYF.

The chain combines TRBV7-2 with TRBJ2-6, with unresolved D. Trimming removed 4 bases at V and 2 bases at J, with 3 bases between. This CDR3 comprises 13 residues. Germline V gene data show CDR1 as SGHTA and CDR2 as FQGNSA. CDR3 DNA sequence: TGTGCCAGCAGCTCGGCTGGGGCCAACGTCCTGACTTTC. Amino acids: CASSSAGANVLTF.

The chain recombines TRBV18 with TRBJ2-5; a weak D match, TRBD2 (6 bases). CDR3 length: 14 residues. The V gene lost 2 bases and the J gene lost 7 bases, with 14 bases spanning the gap. Germline V gene data show CDR1 as KGHSH and CDR2 as LQKENI. The CDR3 DNA reads as TGTGCCAGCTCACCAAGGCCAGAGGGAGGGACCCAGTACTTC. Protein: CASSPRPEGGTQYF.

The chain employs TRBV10-3 and TRBJ1-6; 8 nucleotides agree with TRBD1. Germline V gives CDR1 ENHRY, CDR2 SYGVKD. Trimming took 6 bases from V and 8 from J; bases not matched to a gene: 9. The CDR3 contains 15 residues. In DNA, the CDR3 is TGTGCCATCAGGGAGGACAGGGCGGCGGATTCACCCCTCCACTTT. Translating it yields CAIREDRAADSPLHF.

This clone is a singleton in its sample. The CDR3 sequence is CASRPSSHEQFF. The CDR3 DNA reads as TGTGCCAGCAGACCTAGCTCCCATGAGCAGTTCTTC. This chain uses TRBV11-3 with TRBJ2-1; the D gene is possibly TRBD2 (5 bases). CDR1 and CDR2 from the germline V gene are SGHNT and YENEEA. This CDR3 comprises 12 residues. Between the trimmed V and J ends, which lost 6 bases and 8 bases, there was a span of 11 bases.

The V call is TRBV28, the J call TRBJ2-2; no definite D call. The V gene lost 4 bases and the J gene lost 1 base, with 13 bases spanning the gap. Per germline, CDR1 MDHEN and CDR2 SYDVKM. The CDR3 length is 16 residues. In nucleotides, the CDR3 is TGTGCCAGCAGTTCCCCAGCACGAGGGAACACCGGGGAGCTGTTTTTT. Translated: CASSSPARGNTGELFF.

The rearrangement links TRBV28 to TRBJ2-3; TRBD2 might be the D (5 bases). V lost 5 bases, J lost 4 bases, and 13 bases lay in between. This CDR3 comprises 14 residues. Germline V gives CDR1 MDHEN, CDR2 SYDVKM. This chain's CDR3 is CASSGRARPDTQYF. The CDR3 nucleotides are TGTGCCAGCAGTGGGAGAGCGAGGCCAGATACGCAGTATTTT.

V usage is TRBV2 and J usage is TRBJ2-3; D unresolved. Germline CDR1 reads SNHLY; CDR2 reads FYNNEI. The CDR3 runs to 15 residues. The germline V and J ends were trimmed by 2 bases and 4 bases, with 13 bases remaining between them. The CDR3: CASSELRNQADTQYF. The CDR3 DNA follows: TGTGCCAGCAGTGAACTGCGGAACCAGGCAGATACGCAGTATTTT. Supplemented by reference TRBV2 and TRBJ2-3, the full variable domain reads EPEVTQTPSHQVTQMGQEVILRCVPISNHLYFYWYRQILGQKVEFLVSFYNNEISEKSEIFDDQFSVERPDGSNFTLKIRSTKLEDSAMYFCASSELRNQADTQYFGPGTRLTVL.

DNA for the CDR3: TGTGCCAGCTCCCTCTCAACTAGCTCCTACAATGAGCAGTTCTTC. As protein: CASSLSTSSYNEQFF. This chain connects TRBV18 to TRBJ2-1, with D tentatively TRBD2 (5 bases). The CDR3 extends over 15 amino acids. The germline V gene encodes CDR1 KGHSH and CDR2 LQKENI. Trimming took off 6 bases at V and 0 bases at J, with 12 bases between the two ends.

V and J are TRBV10-2 and TRBJ2-4, with 9 positions matching TRBD1. This CDR3 has 19 residues. Germline V lookup: CDR1 WSHSY, CDR2 SAAADI. Trimming at V came to 0 bases and at J to 0 bases, leaving 9 bases not matched to a gene. CDR3 residues: CASSESRDRVPTAKNIQYF. DNA for the CDR3: TGCGCCAGCAGTGAGTCGAGGGACAGGGTGCCTACAGCCAAAAACATTCAGTACTTC.

This rearrangement joins TRBV5-1 to TRBJ2-3; 10 bases are a match to TRBD2. V shed 0 bases and J 2 bases; nucleotides not matched to a gene: 3. Germline V gene data show CDR1 as SGHRS and CDR2 as YFSETQ. The CDR3 contains 16 residues. The CDR3 DNA follows: TGCGCCAGCAGCTTGGGGCTAGCGGGGGACACAGATACGCAGTATTTT. Translated: CASSLGLAGDTDTQYF.

The chain combines TRBV11-1 with TRBJ1-1, with 7 bases that match TRBD1. The CDR3 sequence is 15 residues long. After removal of 5 bases from V and 4 bases from J, the junction contained 10 bases not matched to a gene. Germline assignment: CDR1 SGHAT and CDR2 FQDESV (reference sequence). CDR3 sequence: CASSPRRGLVTEAFF. The DNA of the CDR3 is TGTGCCAGCAGCCCCCGGAGGGGGCTTGTCACTGAAGCTTTCTTT.